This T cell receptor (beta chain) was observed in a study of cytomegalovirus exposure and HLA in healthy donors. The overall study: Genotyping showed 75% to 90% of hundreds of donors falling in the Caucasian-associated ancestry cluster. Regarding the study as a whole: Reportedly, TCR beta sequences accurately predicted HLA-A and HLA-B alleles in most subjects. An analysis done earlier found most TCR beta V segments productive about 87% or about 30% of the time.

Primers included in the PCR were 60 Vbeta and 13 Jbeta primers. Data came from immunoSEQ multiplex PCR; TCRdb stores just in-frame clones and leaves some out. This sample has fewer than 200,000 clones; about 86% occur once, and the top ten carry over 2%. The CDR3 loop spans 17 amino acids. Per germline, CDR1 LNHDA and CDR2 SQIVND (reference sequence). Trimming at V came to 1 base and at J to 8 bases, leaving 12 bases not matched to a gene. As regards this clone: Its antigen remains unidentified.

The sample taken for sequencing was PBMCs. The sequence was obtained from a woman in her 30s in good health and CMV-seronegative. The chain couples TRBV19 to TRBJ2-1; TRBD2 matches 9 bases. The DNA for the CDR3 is TGTGCCAGTAGTATAGCAAGGGGACTAGCAGGTAGGGATGAGCAGTTCTTC. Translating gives CASSIARGLAGRDEQFF.